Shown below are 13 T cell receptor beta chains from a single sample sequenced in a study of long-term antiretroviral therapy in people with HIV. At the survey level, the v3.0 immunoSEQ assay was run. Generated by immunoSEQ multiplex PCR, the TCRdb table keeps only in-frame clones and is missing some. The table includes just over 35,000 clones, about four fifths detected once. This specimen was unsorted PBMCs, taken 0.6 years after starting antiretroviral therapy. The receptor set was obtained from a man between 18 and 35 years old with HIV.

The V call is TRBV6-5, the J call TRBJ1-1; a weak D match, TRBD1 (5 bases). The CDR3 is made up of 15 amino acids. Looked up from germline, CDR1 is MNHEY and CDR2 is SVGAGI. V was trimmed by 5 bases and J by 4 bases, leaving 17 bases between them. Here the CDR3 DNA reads TGTGCCAGCAGTGCCGGGGGGGGAGTTGGCACTGAAGCTTTCTTT. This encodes CASSAGGGVGTEAFF.

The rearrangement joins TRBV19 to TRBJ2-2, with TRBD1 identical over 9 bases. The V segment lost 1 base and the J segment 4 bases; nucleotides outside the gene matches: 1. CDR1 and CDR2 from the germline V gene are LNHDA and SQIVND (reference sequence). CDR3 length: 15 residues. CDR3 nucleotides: TGTGCCAGTAGTATAGGGGACAGGGTCACCGGGGAGCTGTTTTTT. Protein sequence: CASSIGDRVTGELFF.

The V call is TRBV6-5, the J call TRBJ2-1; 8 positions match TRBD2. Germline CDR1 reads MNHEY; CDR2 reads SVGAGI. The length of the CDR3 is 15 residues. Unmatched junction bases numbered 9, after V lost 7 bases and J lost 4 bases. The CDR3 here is CASTPGGALYNEQFF. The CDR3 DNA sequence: TGTGCCAGCACCCCGGGGGGGGCCCTGTACAATGAGCAGTTCTTC.

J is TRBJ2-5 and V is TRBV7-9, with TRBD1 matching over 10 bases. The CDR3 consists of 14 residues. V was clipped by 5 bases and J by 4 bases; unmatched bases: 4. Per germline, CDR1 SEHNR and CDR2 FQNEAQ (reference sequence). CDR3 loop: CASSMGQGPETQYF. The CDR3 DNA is TGTGCCAGCAGCATGGGACAGGGGCCAGAGACCCAGTACTTC.

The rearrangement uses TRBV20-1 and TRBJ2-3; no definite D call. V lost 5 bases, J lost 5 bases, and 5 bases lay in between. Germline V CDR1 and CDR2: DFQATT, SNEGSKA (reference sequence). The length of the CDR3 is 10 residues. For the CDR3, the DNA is TGCAGTGCTTTAGGAGATACGCAGTATTTT. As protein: CSALGDTQYF.

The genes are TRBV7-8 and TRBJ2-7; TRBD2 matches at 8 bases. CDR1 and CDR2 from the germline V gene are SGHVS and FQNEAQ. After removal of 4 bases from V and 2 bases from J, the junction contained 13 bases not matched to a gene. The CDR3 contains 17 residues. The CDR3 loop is CASSWDRSAGGTYEQYF. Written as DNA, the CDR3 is TGTGCCAGCAGCTGGGATCGGTCGGCGGGAGGAACCTACGAGCAGTACTTC.

The CDR3 is CASRDQDYEQYF. The CDR3 DNA reads as TGTGCCAGCAGAGACCAGGACTACGAGCAGTACTTC. This sequence joins TRBV21-1 and TRBJ2-7; the table's D gene call, TRBD1, was not cross checked with the DNA. TRBV21-1 corresponds to a pseudogene. This CDR3 comprises 12 residues.

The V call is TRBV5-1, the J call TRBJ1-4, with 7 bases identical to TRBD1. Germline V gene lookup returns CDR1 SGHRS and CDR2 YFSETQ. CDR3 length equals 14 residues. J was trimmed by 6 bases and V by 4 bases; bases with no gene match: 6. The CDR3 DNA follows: TGCGCCAGCAGCACGGGACAGATCGATGAAAAACTGTTTTTT. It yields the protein CASSTGQIDEKLFF.

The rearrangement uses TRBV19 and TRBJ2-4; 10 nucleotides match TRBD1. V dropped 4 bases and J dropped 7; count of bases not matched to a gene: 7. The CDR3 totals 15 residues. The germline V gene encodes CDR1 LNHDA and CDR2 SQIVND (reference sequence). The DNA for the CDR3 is TGTGCCAGTAGTACCAACTCGGGACAGGGGAACATTCAGTACTTC. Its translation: CASSTNSGQGNIQYF.

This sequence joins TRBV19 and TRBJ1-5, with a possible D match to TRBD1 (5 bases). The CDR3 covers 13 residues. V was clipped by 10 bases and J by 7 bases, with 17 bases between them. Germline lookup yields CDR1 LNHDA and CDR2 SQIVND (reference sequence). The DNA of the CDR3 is TGTGCCACCTCTTGGGGGGGGAACCAGCCCCAGCATTTT. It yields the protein CATSWGGNQPQHF.

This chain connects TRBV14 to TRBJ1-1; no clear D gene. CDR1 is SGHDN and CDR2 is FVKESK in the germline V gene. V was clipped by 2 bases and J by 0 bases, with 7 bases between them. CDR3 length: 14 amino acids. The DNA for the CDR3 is TGTGCCAGCAGCCAACCAGGAATGAACACTGAAGCTTTCTTT. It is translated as CASSQPGMNTEAFF. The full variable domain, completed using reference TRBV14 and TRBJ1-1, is EAGVTQFPSHSVIEKGQTVTLRCDPISGHDNLYWYRRVMGKEIKFLLHFVKESKQDESGMPNNRFLAERTGGTYSTLKVQPAELEDSGVYFCASSQPGMNTEAFFGQGTRLTVV.

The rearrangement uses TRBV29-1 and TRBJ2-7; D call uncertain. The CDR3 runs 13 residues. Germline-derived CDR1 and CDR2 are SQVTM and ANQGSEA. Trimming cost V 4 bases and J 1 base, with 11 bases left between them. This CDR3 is CSVGSVESYEQYF. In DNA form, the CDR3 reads TGCAGCGTTGGAAGCGTAGAATCCTACGAGCAGTACTTC.

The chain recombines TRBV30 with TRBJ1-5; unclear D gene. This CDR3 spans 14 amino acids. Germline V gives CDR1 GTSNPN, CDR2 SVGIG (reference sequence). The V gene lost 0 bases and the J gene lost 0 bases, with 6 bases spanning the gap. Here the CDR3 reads CAWSVTLSNQPQHF. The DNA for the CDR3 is TGTGCCTGGAGTGTAACTCTTAGCAATCAGCCCCAGCATTTT.